This T cell receptor (beta chain) was profiled in a study of spatial heterogeneity in lung cancer. The time point: sample taken at primary tumor resection. Patients with untreated early-stage non-small cell lung cancer, numbering roughly 69, were the donors. Unsorted whole RNA from tumor, nontumor lung or frozen PBMC underwent sequencing. TCRdb re-derived calls from the 5' RACE reads in MiXCR, one entry per CDR3 protein. The data hold 90,000 to 95,000 distinct CDR3 sequences, with roughly 12% observed a single time. Trimming removed 1 base from V and 0 bases from J, with 4 bases in between. Germline V gene data show CDR1 as MNHEY and CDR2 as SMNVEV (reference sequence). CDR3 size: 14 residues.

The TCR originated in a male donor with early-stage non-small cell lung cancer. The sequenced sample was PBMCs, obtained at surgery. The rearrangement links TRBV27 to TRBJ1-5; D uncertain. This CDR3 is CASSLWSSNQPQHF. The CDR3 DNA follows: TGTGCCAGCAGTTTATGGTCTAGCAATCAGCCCCAGCATTTT.